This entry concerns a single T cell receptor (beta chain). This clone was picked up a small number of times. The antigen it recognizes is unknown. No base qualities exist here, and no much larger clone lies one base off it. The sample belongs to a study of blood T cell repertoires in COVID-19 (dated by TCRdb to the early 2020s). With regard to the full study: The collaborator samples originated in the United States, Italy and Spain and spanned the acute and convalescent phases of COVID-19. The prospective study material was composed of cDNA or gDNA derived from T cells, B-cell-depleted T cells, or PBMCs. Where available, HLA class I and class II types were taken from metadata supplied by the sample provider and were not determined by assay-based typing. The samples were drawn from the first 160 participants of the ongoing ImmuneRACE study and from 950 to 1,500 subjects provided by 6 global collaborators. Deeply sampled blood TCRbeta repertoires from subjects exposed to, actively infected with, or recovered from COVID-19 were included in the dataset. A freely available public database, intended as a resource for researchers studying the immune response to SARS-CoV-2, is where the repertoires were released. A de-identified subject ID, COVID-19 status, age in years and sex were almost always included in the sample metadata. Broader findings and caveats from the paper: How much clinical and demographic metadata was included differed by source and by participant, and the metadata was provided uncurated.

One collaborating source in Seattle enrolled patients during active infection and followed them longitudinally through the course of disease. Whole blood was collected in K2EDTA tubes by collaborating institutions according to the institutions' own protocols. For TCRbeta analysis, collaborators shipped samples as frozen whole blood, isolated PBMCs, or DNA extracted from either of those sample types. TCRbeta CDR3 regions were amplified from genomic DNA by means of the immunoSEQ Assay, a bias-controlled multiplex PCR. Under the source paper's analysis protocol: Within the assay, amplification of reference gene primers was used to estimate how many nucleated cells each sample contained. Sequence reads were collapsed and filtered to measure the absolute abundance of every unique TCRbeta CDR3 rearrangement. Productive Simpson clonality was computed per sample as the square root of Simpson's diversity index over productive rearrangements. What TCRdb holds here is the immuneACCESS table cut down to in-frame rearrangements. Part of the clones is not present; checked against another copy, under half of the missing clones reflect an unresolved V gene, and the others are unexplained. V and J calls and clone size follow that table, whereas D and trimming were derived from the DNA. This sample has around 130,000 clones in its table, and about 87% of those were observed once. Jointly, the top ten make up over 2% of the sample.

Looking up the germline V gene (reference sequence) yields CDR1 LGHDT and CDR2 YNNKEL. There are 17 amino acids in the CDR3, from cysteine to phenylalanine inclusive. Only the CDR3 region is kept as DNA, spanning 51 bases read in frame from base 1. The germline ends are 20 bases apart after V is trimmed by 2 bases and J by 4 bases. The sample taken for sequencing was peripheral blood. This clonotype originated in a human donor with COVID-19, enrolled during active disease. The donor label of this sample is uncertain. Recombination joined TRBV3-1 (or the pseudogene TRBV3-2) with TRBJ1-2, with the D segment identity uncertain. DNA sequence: TGTGCCAGCAGCCAACTCCCCACCGGGGTTGGTACCTATGGCTACACCTTC. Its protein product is CASSQLPTGVGTYGYTF.